Shown below are 11 T cell receptor beta chains from a single sample sequenced in a study of T-cell memory formation after mild COVID-19. From the 5' RACE reads, TCRdb called clonotypes with MiXCR, one entry per CDR3 protein. The table has 210,000 or so distinct CDR3 sequences, roughly 27% seen once; the top ten hold 9.5% to 12%. Sequencing used PBMCs or a T cell subset sorted from them (not recorded which). The receptor set was obtained from an adult woman who had mild COVID-19 (a few samples of this study predate the infection). Cell type and time point are not known.

The V gene is TRBV4-1, the J gene TRBJ1-2; perhaps TRBD1 as D (5 bases). Germline-derived CDR1 and CDR2 are MGHRA and YSYEKL. V lost 0 bases, J lost 5 bases, and 13 bases lay in between. The CDR3 is 15 residues long. The CDR3 is CASSQEGTGPYGYTF. CDR3 nucleotides: TGCGCCAGCAGCCAAGAAGGTACGGGGCCATATGGCTACACCTTC.

CDR3 nucleotides: TGTGCCAGCAAATTAGCGGGAGGGAACACCGGGGAGCTGTTTTTT. This translates into CASKLAGGNTGELFF. This chain links TRBV6-2 or TRBV6-3 with TRBJ2-2, with 10 positions matching TRBD2. This CDR3 is built from 15 residues. The junction had 3 bases not matched to a gene; V was cut back by 7 bases and J by 1 base. In germline, CDR1 is MNHEY, CDR2 SVGEGT.

This clonotype appeared a few times. The V call is TRBV18, the J call TRBJ1-4; D possibly corresponds to TRBD1 (6 bases). Germline values: CDR1 KGHSH, CDR2 LQKENI. Trimming removed 4 bases from V and 2 bases from J, with 11 bases in between. This CDR3 has 15 amino acids. CDR3 residues: CASSRTGQTNEKLFF. The CDR3 coding sequence is TGTGCCAGCTCACGAACAGGACAGACTAATGAAAAACTGTTTTTT.

V is TRBV24-1 and J is TRBJ2-1; possibly TRBD1 for D (6 bases). Looked up from germline, CDR1 is KGHDR and CDR2 is SFDVKD. The CDR3 is 14 amino acids. V was shortened by 3 bases and J by 13 bases, with 18 bases between the two germline ends. The CDR3 sequence: CATSDPGTPWDQFF. The CDR3 nucleotides are TGTGCCACCAGTGATCCTGGGACACCCTGGGACCAGTTCTTC.

The V gene is TRBV7-2, the J gene TRBJ2-3; 8 nucleotides align to TRBD2. Germline CDR1 SGHTA, CDR2 FQGNSA. The V and J ends lost 2 bases and 7 bases, in that order; junction bases with no gene match: 5. The CDR3 is 14 residues long. The CDR3 DNA is TGTGCCAGCAGCTTATCGGGGGGGACGTATACGCAGTATTTT. The encoded protein is CASSLSGGTYTQYF.

This clonotype was recorded many times. The chain has TRBV20-1 and TRBJ2-6; no definite D call. Per the germline V gene, CDR1 is DFQATT and CDR2 is SNEGSKA (reference sequence). The CDR3 has 15 residues. Trimming removed 6 bases at V and 0 bases at J, with 12 bases between. Written as DNA, the CDR3 is TGCAGTGCCCCCATTCCCTACTCTGGGGCCAACGTCCTGACTTTC. Protein sequence: CSAPIPYSGANVLTF.

Many counts were recorded for this clonotype. The chain uses TRBV7-2 and TRBJ1-2; D is unresolved. CDR1 is SGHTA, CDR2 FQGNSA, per germline. This CDR3 region has 13 residues. The V gene lost 4 bases and the J gene lost 4 bases, with 10 bases spanning the gap. The CDR3 DNA reads TGTGCCAGCAGCTCCACAGCATTCTATGGCTACACCTTC. This encodes CASSSTAFYGYTF.

The gene calls are TRBV7-2 and TRBJ2-5, with TRBD1 matching 7 bases. J lost 1 base, V lost 5 bases, and 10 bases had no gene match. The CDR3 is made up of 16 amino acids. Germline-derived CDR1 and CDR2 are SGHTA and FQGNSA. CDR3 amino acids: CASSRNPGTVQETQYF. Written as DNA, the CDR3 is TGTGCCAGCAGCCGTAATCCCGGGACAGTCCAAGAGACCCAGTACTTC. Drawing the rest from reference TRBV7-2 and TRBJ2-5, the complete variable domain is GAGVSQSPSNKVTEKGKDVELRCDPISGHTALYWYRQSLGQGLEFLIYFQGNSAPDKSGLPSDRFSAERTGGSVSTLTIQRTQQEDSAVYLCASSRNPGTVQETQYFGPGTRLLVL.

This clonotype was seen only a few times. V is TRBV7-2 and J is TRBJ2-7; D not resolved. The length of the CDR3 is 14 residues. The germline CDR1 and CDR2 sequences are SGHTA and FQGNSA. Deletions cut 3 bases from V and 1 base from J, with 10 bases between. CDR3 coding DNA: TGTGCCAGCAGCTTGAGATTCCAGTCCTACGAGCAGTACTTC. Protein: CASSLRFQSYEQYF.

The chain carries TRBV20-1 and TRBJ2-5; 8 bases align to TRBD1. Germline assignment: CDR1 DFQATT and CDR2 SNEGSKA (reference sequence). V lost 1 base and J lost 4; bases outside the gene matches: 5. The CDR3 runs to 14 residues. CDR3 sequence: CSARVPGGIETQYF. Here the CDR3 DNA reads TGCAGTGCTAGAGTACCAGGGGGCATAGAGACCCAGTACTTC.

The chain carries TRBV29-1 and TRBJ2-1; D might be TRBD1 or TRBD2, each matching 6 bases. Germline lookup yields CDR1 SQVTM and CDR2 ANQGSEA. The germline V and J ends were trimmed by 4 bases and 0 bases, with 25 bases remaining between them. This CDR3 spans 19 amino acids. The CDR3 DNA reads TGCAGCGTTGTAGAAGGGGGACTGGGGGGCCACAGCTCCTACAATGAGCAGTTCTTC. Translating gives CSVVEGGLGGHSSYNEQFF.